Listed below are T cell receptor beta chains from one sample, sequenced in a study of blood T cell repertoires in COVID-19. TCRdb's copy holds only in-frame clones and misses some; the assay was immunoSEQ multiplex PCR. The sample contains roughly 100,000 clones, approximately 84% of which appear only once. Sequencing was done on a sample of peripheral blood. The receptors were sampled from a human donor in a cohort sampled during active or convalescent COVID-19. Each CDR3 is given with its conserved first and last residue. D genes are given only for firm matches. Part of the rows lack a size; the others show once, few, many or a class for expanded clones.

TRBJ1-4	.	TRBV20-1	.	TGCAGTGCTAGTCGTGAAAAACTGTTTTTT	CSASREKLFF
TRBJ2-3	.	TRBV5-4	TRBD2	TGTGCCAGCAGCCTCCAGACTAGCGGGGGCGCAGATACGCAGTATTTT	CASSLQTSGGADTQYF
TRBJ2-1	once	TRBV6-5	TRBD2	TGTGCCAGCAGTACCACGGGGGGGCCTTACAATGAGCAGTTCTTC	CASSTTGGPYNEQFF
TRBJ2-5	.	TRBV6-2/TRBV6-3	.	TGTGCCAGCAGTTACCAAAAAGAGCGGGACACCCGGCAAGAGACCCAGTACTTC	CASSYQKERDTRQETQYF
TRBJ1-5	.	TRBV6-1	.	TGTGCCAGCAGTGACAGGGTTGGCAATCAGCCCCAGCATTTT	CASSDRVGNQPQHF
TRBJ1-6	.	TRBV19	.	TGTGCCACCCAACTCGGGGTGAGGAATTCACCCCTCCACTTT	CATQLGVRNSPLHF
TRBJ1-5	.	TRBV3-1/TRBV3-2	TRBD1	TGTGCCAGCAGCCAAGATTGGACAGGGAGCAATCAGCCCCAGCATTTT	CASSQDWTGSNQPQHF
TRBJ1-1	.	TRBV19	TRBD1	TGTGCCAGTAGTTGGACAGGGGAAGGGAACACTGAAGCTTTCTTT	CASSWTGEGNTEAFF
TRBJ1-2	.	TRBV3-1/TRBV3-2	.	TGTGCCAGCAGCCAAGATCTTAGGACAAGGAGCTATGGCTACACCTTC	CASSQDLRTRSYGYTF
TRBJ1-2	.	TRBV3-1/TRBV3-2	TRBD1	TGTGCCAGCAGCCCCCGTGGACAGGGTCGCGACTATGGCTACACCTTC	CASSPRGQGRDYGYTF
TRBJ1-4	.	TRBV29-1	TRBD1	TGCAGCGTTGAGAGGCAGGGGGCTGCAACTAATGAAAAACTGTTTTTT	CSVERQGAATNEKLFF
TRBJ2-1	.	TRBV7-2	.	TGTGCCAGCAGCTTATGGCAGGGCTCCTACAATGAGCAGTTCTTC	CASSLWQGSYNEQFF
TRBJ2-3	.	TRBV13	.	TGTGCCAGCAGCTCCCTGACTCCAGATACGCAGTATTTT	CASSSLTPDTQYF
TRBJ2-2	few	TRBV11-2	.	TGTGCCAGCAGCTTAAGATCGGAGGGCACCGGGGAGCTGTTTTTT	CASSLRSEGTGELFF
TRBJ1-1	.	TRBV4-2	.	TGTGCCAGCAGCCAAGCTTCGAACGAGGTGAGCGGAGAAGCTTTCTTT	CASSQASNEVSGEAFF
TRBJ1-5	.	TRBV6-2/TRBV6-3	TRBD1	TGTGCCAGCAGTTCGGAGGAGGGGGCCGGAAATCAGCCCCAGCATTTT	CASSSEEGAGNQPQHF
TRBJ2-3	.	TRBV5-4	TRBD2	TGTGCCAGCAGCTTGACCGCGGGGGGCGGAGATACGCAGTATTTT	CASSLTAGGGDTQYF
TRBJ2-2	.	TRBV19	TRBD2	TGTGCCAGTAGTATAAGGGGGTCTAGCGGGATTAGCGGGGAGCTGTTTTTT	CASSIRGSSGISGELFF
TRBJ1-6	.	TRBV14	.	TGTGCCAGCAGCCAAAAACAGAATTCACCCCTCCACTTT	CASSQKQNSPLHF
TRBJ1-2	.	TRBV6-6	TRBD1	TGTGCCAGCAGCCCTACAGGGGGCGTAGCTAACTATGGCTACACCTTC	CASSPTGGVANYGYTF
TRBJ2-7	.	TRBV10-3	TRBD2	TGTGCCATCAGTGCAGCGGGGGGGTCAACTCTCTCTTTGATATACGAGCAGTACTTC	CAISAAGGSTLSLIYEQYF